The entry below describes one T cell receptor beta chain. The data are from a study of naive and memory T cell subsets. Both TRBC1 and TRBC2 were covered by a beta constant-region primer of two equimolar oligonucleotides. TCRdb used MiXCR to reprocess the UMI-ligation and nested PCR reads, holding one entry per CDR3 protein. The sample holds 130,000 to 150,000 distinct CDR3 sequences; approximately 15% are singletons and the top ten take roughly 0.14%. The junction had 5 bases not matched to a gene; V was cut back by 7 bases and J by 0 bases. Germline V CDR1 and CDR2: SQVTM, ANQGSEA. The CDR3 sequence is 13 residues long.

This sequence joins TRBV29-1 and TRBJ2-7; 8 bases fit TRBD1. Input material: naive CD4+ T cells from blood. This receptor was obtained from a human donor in good health. DNA for the CDR3: TGCAGCGCCGGACAGGGTATCTCCTACGAGCAGTACTTC. Its translation: CSAGQGISYEQYF.